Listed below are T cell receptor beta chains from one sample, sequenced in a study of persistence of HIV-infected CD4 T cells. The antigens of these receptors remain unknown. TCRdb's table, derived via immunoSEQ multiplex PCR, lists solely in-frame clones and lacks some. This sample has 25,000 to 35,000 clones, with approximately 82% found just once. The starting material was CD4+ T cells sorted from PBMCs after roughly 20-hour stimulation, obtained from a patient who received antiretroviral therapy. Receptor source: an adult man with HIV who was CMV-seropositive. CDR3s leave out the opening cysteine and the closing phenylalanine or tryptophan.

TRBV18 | ASSPGSGNTIY
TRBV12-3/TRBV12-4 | ATSDWNTQY
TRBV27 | ASSSHNYGYT
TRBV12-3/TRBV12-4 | ASTGRIVEKLF
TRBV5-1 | ASRVSPGTYDGYT
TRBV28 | ASSLSLGASSGANVLT
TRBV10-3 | AISELAGGFNEQF
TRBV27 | ASSPWNGELF
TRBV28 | ASSLLRGTGEKLF
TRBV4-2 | ASSRSRDTQY
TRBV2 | ASSPQGAAEKLF
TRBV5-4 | ASSGGTGGANTIY
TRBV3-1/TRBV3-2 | ASSRTGSGNTIY
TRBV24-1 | ATSDPGTVAF
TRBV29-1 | SVEWQGTDTQY
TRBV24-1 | ATSDSATVSDEQY
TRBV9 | ASSASGGAYNEQF
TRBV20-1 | SARGGYEQY
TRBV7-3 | ASSLTGTDNYGYT
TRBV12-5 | ASGLVRLAGGPNTGELF
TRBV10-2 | ASKGEGREEY
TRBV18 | ASSLGTGPGYT
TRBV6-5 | ASSFRDRLYGYT
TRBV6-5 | ASSTMGLMNTEAF
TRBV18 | ASSPGYSYGYT
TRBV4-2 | ASSLSGTGPYEQY
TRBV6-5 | ASRDRGVQIYGYT
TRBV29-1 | SVLGQEGYT
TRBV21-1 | ASSKINEQF
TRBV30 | AWNGRDSGNTIY
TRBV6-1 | ASSEAWGLEGYT
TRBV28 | ASFDTRRSYGYT
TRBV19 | ASSKSGERNIQY
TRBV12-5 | ASGLVETLPGELF
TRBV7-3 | ASSLKGEGSPLH
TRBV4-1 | ASSQGTSFLGTQY
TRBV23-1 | ASSQGVAKNIQY
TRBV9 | ASSDQQGRTEAF
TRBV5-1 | ASSSADRATDKLF
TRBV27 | ASSLSRGPYNEQF
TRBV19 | ASSPLGQANQPQH
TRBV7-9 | ASSLQAGREEQF
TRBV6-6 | ASSTGTGSRTQY
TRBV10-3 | AISETKLGSGNTIY
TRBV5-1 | ASNDPGSTDTQY
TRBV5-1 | ASSPAGGDTEAF
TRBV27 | ASRNRATTNEKLF
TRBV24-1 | ATSEAGNEQY
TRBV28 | ASSLPGQDLPYEQY
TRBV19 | ASSTRAGGATVSYEQY
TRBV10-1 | ASSESLAGTSTDTQY
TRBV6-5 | ASRGLPSGGEQY
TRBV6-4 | ASSESWTKDSPLH
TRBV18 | ASSPGGQAPYGYT
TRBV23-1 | ASSHPDSIYEQY
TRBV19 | ASSWAAANNEQF
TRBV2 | ASRFTISNQPQH
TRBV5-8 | ASSVDRGSSSYNEQF
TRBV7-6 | ASSPGWGQGTTEAF
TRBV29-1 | SVLDRVDNEKLF